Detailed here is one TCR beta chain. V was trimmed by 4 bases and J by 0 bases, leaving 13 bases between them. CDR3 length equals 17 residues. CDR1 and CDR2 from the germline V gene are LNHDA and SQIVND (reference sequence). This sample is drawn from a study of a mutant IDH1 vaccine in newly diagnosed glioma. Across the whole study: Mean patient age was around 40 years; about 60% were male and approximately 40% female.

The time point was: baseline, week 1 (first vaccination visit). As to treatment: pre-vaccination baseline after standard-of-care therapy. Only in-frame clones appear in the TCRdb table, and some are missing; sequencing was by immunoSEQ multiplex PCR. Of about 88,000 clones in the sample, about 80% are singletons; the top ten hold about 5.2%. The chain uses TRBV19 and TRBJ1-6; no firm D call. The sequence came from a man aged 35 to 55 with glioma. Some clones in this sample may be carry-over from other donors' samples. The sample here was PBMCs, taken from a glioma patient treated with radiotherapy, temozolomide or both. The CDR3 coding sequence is TGTGCCAGTAGTACCAACCCACCGAGCTCCTATAATTCACCCCTCCACTTT. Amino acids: CASSTNPPSSYNSPLHF.